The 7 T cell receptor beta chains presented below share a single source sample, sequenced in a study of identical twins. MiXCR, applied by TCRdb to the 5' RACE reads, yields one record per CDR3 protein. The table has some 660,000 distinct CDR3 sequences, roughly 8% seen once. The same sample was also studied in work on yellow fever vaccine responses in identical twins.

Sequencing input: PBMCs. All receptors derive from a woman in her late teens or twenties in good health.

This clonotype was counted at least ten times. CDR3 loop: CASSLWRGYEQFF. CDR3 DNA: TGTGCCAGCAGCTTGTGGCGGGGGTATGAGCAGTTCTTC. The chain is built from TRBV5-4 and TRBJ2-1; 7 nucleotides agree with TRBD2. Germline trimming cut 1 base from V and 8 bases from J; bases unmatched to any gene: 3. CDR1 is SGHNT and CDR2 is YYREEE in the germline V gene (reference sequence). The CDR3 contains 13 residues.

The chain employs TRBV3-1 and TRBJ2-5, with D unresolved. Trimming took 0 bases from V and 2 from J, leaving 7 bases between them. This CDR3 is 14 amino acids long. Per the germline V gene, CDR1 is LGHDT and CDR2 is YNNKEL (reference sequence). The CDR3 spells CASSQEFSQETQYF. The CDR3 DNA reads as TGTGCCAGCAGCCAAGAATTCTCACAAGAGACCCAGTACTTC.

The CDR3 is CASSLVIGDTGELFF. The CDR3 DNA reads as TGTGCCAGCAGCTTAGTGATAGGGGACACCGGGGAGCTGTTTTTT. V is TRBV7-6 and J is TRBJ2-2; D may be TRBD1 (5 bases). The CDR3 totals 15 residues. V was shortened by 1 base and J by 3 bases, with 9 bases between the two germline ends. Germline V CDR1 and CDR2: SGHVS, FNYEAQ.

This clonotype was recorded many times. The CDR3 is CASSLNRGPEDTQYF. In nucleotides, the CDR3 is TGTGCCAGCAGCTTAAACCGGGGGCCCGAGGATACGCAGTATTTT. The chain couples TRBV7-3 to TRBJ2-3; either TRBD1 or TRBD2 may fit D (6 bases each). V was trimmed by 1 base and J by 6 bases, leaving 14 bases between them. CDR1 is SGHTA and CDR2 is FQGTGA in the germline V gene. The CDR3 is made up of 15 amino acids. Drawing the rest from reference TRBV7-3 and TRBJ2-3, the complete variable domain is GAGVSQTPSNKVTEKGKYVELRCDPISGHTALYWYRQSLGQGPEFLIYFQGTGAADDSGLPNDRFFAVRPEGSVSTLKIQRTERGDSAVYLCASSLNRGPEDTQYFGPGTRLTVL.

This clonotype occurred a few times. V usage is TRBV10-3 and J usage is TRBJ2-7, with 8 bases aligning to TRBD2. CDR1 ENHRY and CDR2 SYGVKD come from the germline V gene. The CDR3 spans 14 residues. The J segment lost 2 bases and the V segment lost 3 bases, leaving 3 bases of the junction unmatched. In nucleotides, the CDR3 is TGTGCCATCAGTGATGTAGCGGGAACCTACGAGCAGTACTTC. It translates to CAISDVAGTYEQYF.

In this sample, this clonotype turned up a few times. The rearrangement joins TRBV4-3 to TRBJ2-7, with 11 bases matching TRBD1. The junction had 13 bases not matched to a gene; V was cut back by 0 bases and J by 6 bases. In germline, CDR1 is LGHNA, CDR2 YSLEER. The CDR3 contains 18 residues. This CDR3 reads CASSQDHLPTGQGVEQYF. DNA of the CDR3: TGCGCCAGCAGCCAAGATCACCTCCCTACGGGACAGGGGGTCGAGCAGTACTTC.

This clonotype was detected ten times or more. The DNA of the CDR3 is TGTGCCAGCAGCAAAGCAGGATTAGAGGGAAACATTCAGTACTTC. Protein sequence: CASSKAGLEGNIQYF. The genes are TRBV21-1 and TRBJ2-4; the table's D gene call, TRBD2, was not cross checked with the DNA. TRBV21-1 corresponds to a pseudogene. The CDR3 consists of 15 residues.